These T cell receptor beta chains were read from a single sample in a study of vaccination effects on CD4 cells after COVID-19. Method: immunoSEQ multiplex PCR; TCRdb's copy keeps in-frame clones and lacks some. Among about 46,000 clones listed, around 74% were seen once. No antigens are known for them. The specimen comprised CD4+ T cells from PBMCs cultured without peptide, sampled before COVID-19 vaccination. The receptors here all came from a human donor who had a prior SARS-CoV-2 infection. The CDR3 runs from the conserved cysteine through the conserved F or W. Fields, in order: J gene, CDR3 length, V gene, clone size, D gene, CDR3 protein, CDR3 DNA. D genes are given only for firm matches. The size of a clone is reported for some rows only, either as once, few or many, or as a class for expanded clones.

>TRBJ2-2|14|TRBV6-5|.|.
CASTPGRHTGELFF
TGTGCCAGCACCCCGGGGCGTCACACCGGGGAGCTGTTTTTT
>TRBJ2-3|13|TRBV30|.|.
CAWSSGSADTQYF
TGTGCCTGGAGTTCAGGCTCCGCAGATACGCAGTATTTT
>TRBJ1-5|17|TRBV21-1|.|.
CASRPQDSNPSNQPQHF
TGTGCCAGCAGGCCACAGGATAGCAACCCCAGCAATCAGCCCCAGCATTTT
>TRBJ1-1|15|TRBV9|few|TRBD1
CASSVDPGQGTEAFF
TGTGCCAGCAGCGTAGATCCGGGACAGGGGACTGAAGCTTTCTTT
>TRBJ2-7|15|TRBV15|.|.
CATSRDLSESYEQYF
TGTGCCACCAGCAGAGATTTATCGGAGTCCTACGAGCAGTACTTC
>TRBJ1-2|13|TRBV21-1|.|.
CASSKAEVYGYTF
TGTGCCAGCAGCAAAGCGGAAGTCTATGGCTACACCTTC
>TRBJ2-7|14|TRBV6-5|.|TRBD2
CASQSRTGAGEQYF
TGTGCCAGCCAATCCAGGACGGGAGCGGGGGAGCAGTACTTC
>TRBJ2-1|13|TRBV7-2|.|.
CASSLDRVNEQFF
TGTGCCAGCAGCTTAGACAGGGTGAATGAGCAGTTCTTC
>TRBJ2-3|18|TRBV10-3|.|TRBD2
CAISDSRGLAGGFGTQYF
TGTGCCATCAGTGACTCCCGGGGACTAGCGGGGGGCTTTGGTACGCAGTATTTT
>TRBJ2-1|15|TRBV20-1|.|.
CSASDPGVGNNEQFF
TGCAGTGCTAGTGATCCGGGAGTTGGCAACAATGAGCAGTTCTTC
>TRBJ1-6|15|TRBV7-9|.|TRBD1
CASSFTGGYNSPLHF
TGTGCCAGCAGCTTCACAGGGGGCTATAATTCACCCCTCCACTTT
>TRBJ1-4|17|TRBV24-1|.|.
CATSDPHSGGTREKLFF
TGTGCCACCAGTGATCCCCACTCGGGGGGGACTCGTGAAAAACTGTTTTTT
>TRBJ2-5|13|TRBV5-1|.|.
CASSYSGQETQYF
TGCGCCAGCAGCTATAGCGGACAAGAGACCCAGTACTTC
>TRBJ2-1|14|TRBV7-3|.|.
CASSRTPGVNEQFF
TGTGCCAGCAGCCGAACCCCAGGGGTCAATGAGCAGTTCTTC
>TRBJ2-2|12|TRBV7-3|.|.
CASSEPTGELFF
TGTGCCAGCAGTGAGCCAACCGGGGAGCTGTTTTTT
>TRBJ2-1|14|TRBV7-2|few|.
CASNSPIREGEQFF
TGTGCCAGCAACAGCCCCATACGCGAAGGTGAGCAGTTCTTC
>TRBJ1-5|15|TRBV6-5|.|.
CASRTSSAGNQPQHF
TGTGCCAGCAGGACCTCAAGTGCGGGCAATCAGCCCCAGCATTTT
>TRBJ2-5|12|TRBV2|few|.
CASSEVPETQYF
TGTGCCAGCAGTGAAGTCCCTGAGACCCAGTACTTC
>TRBJ2-3|17|TRBV30|.|TRBD2
CAWSPRWAGGITDTQYF
TGTGCCTGGAGCCCAAGGTGGGCGGGGGGGATCACAGATACGCAGTATTTT
>TRBJ1-1|13|TRBV3-1/TRBV3-2|few|.
CASSQEGVTEAFF
TGTGCCAGCAGCCAAGAGGGGGTCACTGAAGCTTTCTTT
>TRBJ1-5|15|TRBV9|.|.
CASSQSPDWNQPQHF
TGTGCCAGCAGCCAGTCCCCGGACTGGAATCAGCCCCAGCATTTT
>TRBJ1-2|13|TRBV7-3|.|TRBD1
CASSDPGTGGYTF
TGTGCCAGCAGCGACCCGGGGACAGGAGGCTACACCTTC
>TRBJ1-1|16|TRBV9|.|.
CASSPRLGYMNTEAFF
TGTGCCAGCAGCCCTCGCTTAGGATACATGAACACTGAAGCTTTCTTT
>TRBJ2-7|14|TRBV3-1/TRBV3-2|.|.
CASSQDSHTHEQYF
TGTGCCAGCAGCCAAGATTCACATACCCACGAGCAGTACTTC